Below are 17 T cell receptor beta chains sequenced from a single sample in a study of blood T cell repertoires in COVID-19. Libraries were prepared by immunoSEQ multiplex PCR; TCRdb keeps only in-frame clonotypes and omits some of them. The data show roughly 200,000 clones, around four fifths seen once. What was sequenced was peripheral blood. These receptors came from a man between 65 and 80 years old with active or convalescent COVID-19.

The V call is TRBV28, the J call TRBJ1-6; TRBD1 matches 8 bases. The germline V gene encodes CDR1 MDHEN and CDR2 SYDVKM. V dropped 8 bases and J dropped 4; count of bases not matched to a gene: 7. This CDR3 is built from 15 residues. Here the CDR3 reads CASRDTGGYNSPLHF. CDR3 coding DNA: TGTGCCAGCCGGGACACAGGGGGATATAATTCACCCCTCCACTTT.

The genes are TRBV4-2 and TRBJ2-1, with TRBD2 identical over 7 bases. The CDR3 runs 15 residues. With 0 bases clipped from V and 7 bases from J, the junction kept 6 bases outside the gene matches. Germline V gives CDR1 LGHNA, CDR2 YNFKEQ. The CDR3 reads CASSQDPGGLNEQFF. In DNA form, the CDR3 reads TGTGCCAGCAGCCAAGATCCGGGGGGATTAAATGAGCAGTTCTTC.

The V call is TRBV4-1, the J call TRBJ1-4; 9 nucleotides agree with TRBD1. Trimming at V came to 4 bases and at J to 0 bases, leaving 3 bases not matched to a gene. Germline lookup yields CDR1 MGHRA and CDR2 YSYEKL. The CDR3 covers 16 residues. The CDR3 spells CASSRDRDPTNEKLFF. The CDR3 region has the DNA TGCGCCAGCAGCCGGGACAGGGACCCAACTAATGAAAAACTGTTTTTT.

The gene calls are TRBV3-1 (or the pseudogene TRBV3-2) and TRBJ2-5; 7 nucleotides align to TRBD2. The junction had 5 bases not matched to a gene; V was cut back by 5 bases and J by 2 bases. The CDR3 spans 14 residues. CDR1 is LGHDT, CDR2 YNNKEL, per germline (reference sequence). CDR3 residues: CASSSSGPQETQYF. The CDR3 DNA is TGTGCCAGCAGCAGTAGCGGGCCTCAAGAGACCCAGTACTTC.

The genes are TRBV23-1 and TRBJ2-1; no definite D call. TRBV23-1 is known as an ORF, though its function is uncertain. Between the trimmed V and J ends, which lost 1 base and 0 bases, there was a span of 22 bases. The CDR3 is 20 residues long. CDR3 bases: TGCGCCAGCAGTCAATTGACTCGGCTGAAAACTCCGAGCTCCTACAATGAGCAGTTCTTC. As protein: CASSQLTRLKTPSSYNEQFF.

The gene calls are TRBV5-1 and TRBJ2-1, with a tentative D call TRBD2 (6 bases). This CDR3 is built from 14 residues. V lost 0 bases and J 8 bases, leaving 12 bases between the germline ends. Looked up from germline, CDR1 is SGHRS and CDR2 is YFSETQ. CDR3: CASSLVAGLYEQFF. CDR3 nucleotide sequence: TGCGCCAGCAGCTTGGTTGCGGGGCTCTATGAGCAGTTCTTC.

This clone was seen more than once but under ten times. The V call is TRBV6-5, the J call TRBJ1-2; tentatively, D is TRBD1 (6 bases). V was shortened by 4 bases and J by 3 bases, with 9 bases between the two germline ends. CDR3 length equals 13 residues. The germline gives CDR1 MNHEY, CDR2 SVGAGI. The CDR3 DNA reads as TGTGCCAGCAGTTCGGACAGCTACTATGGCTACACCTTC. Protein: CASSSDSYYGYTF.

In DNA, the CDR3 is TGTGCCAGCACCTTGGACAGGGCGAACTATGGCTACACCTTC. The encoded protein is CASTLDRANYGYTF. The V call is TRBV7-9, the J call TRBJ1-2; 8 bases align to TRBD1. CDR3 length equals 14 residues. Trimming removed 7 bases from V and 2 bases from J; junction bases left unmatched: 6. CDR1 SEHNR and CDR2 FQNEAQ come from the germline V gene (reference sequence).

This chain joins TRBV9 and TRBJ2-1; possibly TRBD2 for D (7 bases). Trimming left V 0 bases short and J 1 base short, with 14 bases between. The germline V gene has CDR1 SGDLS and CDR2 YYNGEE. CDR3 size: 17 residues. The CDR3 protein is CASSVARGGLSYNEQFF. The CDR3 DNA reads TGTGCCAGCAGCGTAGCGAGGGGGGGGCTTTCCTACAATGAGCAGTTCTTC.

This clone was observed a few times. The genes are TRBV25-1 and TRBJ1-3; D gene uncertain. Trimming stripped 5 bases from V and 2 bases from J, with 13 bases between. The CDR3 runs to 15 residues. Germline V lookup: CDR1 MGHDK, CDR2 SYGVNS. The CDR3 DNA reads TGTGCCAGCAGTCCCCCAGGTATTGCTGGAAACACCATATATTTT. Translating gives CASSPPGIAGNTIYF.

This chain joins TRBV9 and TRBJ2-2, with D possibly TRBD2 on 6 matching bases. From germline, CDR1 is SGDLS and CDR2 YYNGEE. With 9 bases removed from V and 0 bases from J, the gap between germline ends came to 9 bases. The CDR3 loop spans 13 amino acids. This chain's CDR3 is CATSAANTGELFF. The CDR3, as DNA: TGTGCCACTAGCGCCGCGAACACCGGGGAGCTGTTTTTT.

This clone occurred once. The chain joins TRBV18 to TRBJ2-3; weak D call: TRBD2 (5 bases). The CDR3 covers 16 residues. V lost 0 bases, J lost 2 bases, and 12 bases lay in between. The germline gives CDR1 KGHSH, CDR2 LQKENI. The CDR3 bases are TGTGCCAGCTCACCACCGGGGAGCGGAGTCACAGATACGCAGTATTTT. Translating it yields CASSPPGSGVTDTQYF. The full variable domain, rest sourced from reference TRBV18 and TRBJ2-3, is NAGVMQNPRHLVRRRGQEARLRCSPMKGHSHVYWYRQLPEEGLKFMVYLQKENIIDESGMPKERFSAEFPKEGPSILRIQQVVRGDSAAYFCASSPPGSGVTDTQYFGPGTRLTVL.

V gene TRBV7-2 combines with J gene TRBJ2-1, with 12 bases lining up with TRBD2. Germline CDR1 and CDR2: SGHTA and FQGNSA. The J segment lost 2 bases and the V segment lost 6 bases, leaving 2 bases of the junction unmatched. The CDR3 totals 15 residues. This chain's CDR3 is CASSTSGGTYNEQFF. The CDR3 region has the DNA TGTGCCAGCAGTACTAGCGGGGGGACCTACAATGAGCAGTTCTTC.

CDR3 bases: TGCAGCGTCCCGACCAGCGCCTATGGCTACACCTTC. Protein sequence: CSVPTSAYGYTF. The V call is TRBV29-1, the J call TRBJ1-2, with D uncertain. Germline CDR1 reads SQVTM; CDR2 reads ANQGSEA. The CDR3 totals 12 residues. Deletions cut 6 bases from V and 4 bases from J, with 12 bases between.

The chain employs TRBV19 and TRBJ1-2; D is possibly TRBD1 (5 bases). Germline CDR1 LNHDA, CDR2 SQIVND (reference sequence). The CDR3 consists of 13 residues. V was pared by 5 bases and J by 3 bases, with 10 bases between. The CDR3 protein is CASSEQEDYGYTF. In DNA form, the CDR3 reads TGTGCCAGTAGTGAACAGGAAGACTATGGCTACACCTTC.

The rearrangement links TRBV30 to TRBJ1-1, with 8 bases aligning to TRBD1. Germline CDR1 reads GTSNPN; CDR2 reads SVGIG (reference sequence). Germline trimming cut 5 bases from V and 2 bases from J; bases unmatched to any gene: 1. This CDR3 region has 12 residues. The CDR3 DNA follows: TGTGCCTGGGGACAGGGAAACACTGAAGCTTTCTTT. As protein: CAWGQGNTEAFF.

The rearrangement joins TRBV18 to TRBJ1-1; D is uncertain. Between the trimmed V and J ends, which lost 9 bases and 4 bases, there was a span of 15 bases. This CDR3 has 13 amino acids. Germline CDR1 is KGHSH and CDR2 is LQKENI. Written as DNA, the CDR3 is TGTGCCAGTTTGGAGGGCAGGTTCACTGAAGCTTTCTTT. The encoded protein is CASLEGRFTEAFF.